This TCR beta chain was sequenced in a study of shared clonotypes between healthy human individuals. Overall study results and limits: Between a handful of donors, naive CD4 clonotypes were shared at a level of about 5%. Blood was the only sampled material, and tissue repertoires likely differ.

From germline, CDR1 is MNHNS and CDR2 SASEGT. Trimming took 4 bases from V and 2 from J, leaving 10 bases between them. This CDR3 is 14 amino acids long. In this sample, this clone turned up once. Its specificity is unknown. Every subset's genomic DNA went evenly onto several immunoSEQ plates. Generated by immunoSEQ multiplex PCR, the TCRdb table keeps only in-frame clones and is missing some. The sample contains approximately 2.4 million clones, nearly 97% of which appear only once. The genes are TRBV6-1 and TRBJ2-3; a possible D gene is TRBD1 (5 bases). Sequenced sample: naive CD4+ T cells sorted from blood. Noted subset: CD45RA+ positively selected. The origin of this receptor is a man younger than 35 in good health. The chain's CDR3 is CASSVRETTDTQYF. The CDR3 bases are TGTGCCAGCAGTGTCAGGGAAACCACAGATACGCAGTATTTT.